This T cell receptor beta chain appears in the sequencing data of a study of T cell responses to AZD1222 COVID-19 vaccine. General observations from the study: Along spike, vaccine-associated CD4 TCRs were found throughout, with dominance at 160-218 and 743-854. The sample set comprised mostly white British donors with more females, and clonal diversity was possibly underestimated. Compared with day 0, the breadth and depth of the Spike-specific TCR repertoire rose significantly after two doses of AZD1222.

Comment on this clone: The antigen remains unidentified.

Profiled with immunoSEQ multiplex PCR; TCRdb holds only in-frame clones, not every one. The sample lists 100,000 to 150,000 clones, roughly 90% occurring once. The ends were cut back, 2 bases at V and 0 bases at J, with 10 bases in the middle. This CDR3 is 15 amino acids long. Germline V gene sequence: CDR1 SGHRS, CDR2 YFSETQ. The sample in question was peripheral blood, obtained on day 0 of AZD1222 vaccination. The chain combines TRBV5-1 with TRBJ2-3; D may be TRBD2 (6 bases). The sequence was collected from an adult in good health. The CDR3, as DNA: TGCGCCAGCAGCTTTTCGGAGGGTAGCACAGATACGCAGTATTTT. Translation gives CASSFSEGSTDTQYF.